This TCR beta chain was retrieved from a study of technical replicates of blood from a handful of donors. CDR1 and CDR2 from the germline V gene are SGHVS and FNYEAQ. Trimming removed 3 bases from V and 7 bases from J; junction bases left unmatched: 5. The CDR3 length is 15 residues. Measured with immunoSEQ multiplex PCR; TCRdb has only the in-frame clones, and not every one. The sample consists of 60,000 to 65,000 clones, approximately 84% of them appearing once. Sequences were obtained from PBMCs. V usage is TRBV7-6 and J usage is TRBJ2-1, with 11 bases identical to TRBD2. The receptor's source is a human donor in good health. Some clones in this sample may be carry-over from other donors' samples. As DNA, the CDR3 is TGTGCCAGCAGCTTTAGCGGGAGGGCCAGTAATGAGCAGTTCTTC. It specifies CASSFSGRASNEQFF.